This TCR beta chain was obtained from a study of T cell repertoires in MIS-A myocarditis. CDR1 is SGHDT and CDR2 is YYEEEE in the germline V gene. V was trimmed by 0 bases and J by 10 bases, leaving 5 bases between them. CDR3 size: 11 residues. Profiled with immunoSEQ multiplex PCR; TCRdb holds only in-frame clones, not every one. The sample includes more than 14,000 clones, 74% seen only once; the top ten take roughly two thirds. The chain couples TRBV5-6 to TRBJ2-1, with D maybe TRBD1 (5 bases). The sequenced sample consisted of left ventricle heart tissue obtained at autopsy. The receptor was derived from a man aged 18 to 29 with fulminant myocarditis from multisystem inflammatory syndrome in adults (MIS-A) after COVID-19. This CDR3 is CASSLGQEQFF. DNA for the CDR3: TGTGCCAGCAGCTTGGGACAGGAGCAGTTCTTC.